This T cell receptor beta chain derives from a study of early T cells in non-severe SARS-CoV-2 infection. A single record per CDR3 protein comes from TCRdb applying MiXCR to the 5' RACE reads. The sample lists about 86,000 distinct CDR3 sequences; approximately 15% were seen once. This clonotype was found a few times. This receptor was obtained from an adult who was a healthcare worker with PCR-confirmed SARS-CoV-2 infection or an uninfected control (not recorded which). Sequenced material: whole blood.

In DNA form, the CDR3 reads TGTGCCAGCTCACCACTTAGTTCGGGCAATCAGCCCCAGCATTTT. As protein: CASSPLSSGNQPQHF. The rearrangement joins TRBV18 to TRBJ1-5; D gene unclear. Germline-derived CDR1 and CDR2 are KGHSH and LQKENI. The CDR3 is 15 residues long. Trimming took off 1 base at V and 2 bases at J, with 9 bases between the two ends.